Listed below are T cell receptor beta chains from one sample, sequenced in a study of T cells after yellow fever vaccination. TCRdb re-called the 5' RACE reads with MiXCR, one entry per CDR3 protein. This table holds some 300,000 distinct CDR3 sequences, around 4% found once. This material consisted of PBMCs, taken on the day of the yellow fever booster vaccination. These receptors were taken from a young man who received the YFV17D yellow fever vaccine. Both conserved end residues are part of each CDR3. The D gene is left open where the match is weak. The size of a clone is reported for some rows only, either as once, few or many, or as a class for expanded clones.

clone_size d_call j_call v_call cdr3_aa cdr3_nt
many TRBD2 TRBJ2-2 TRBV7-3 CASSPRGGLWVTGELFF TGTGCCAGCAGCCCGCGGGGGGGGCTATGGGTTACCGGGGAGCTGTTTTTT
NA TRBD1 TRBJ1-5 TRBV12-3/TRBV12-4 CASSDGTGGDQPQHF TGTGCCAGCAGCGACGGGACAGGAGGCGATCAGCCCCAGCATTTT
NA NA TRBJ1-1 TRBV20-1 CSAPEVTEAFF TGCAGTGCCCCCGAGGTCACTGAAGCTTTCTTT
many NA TRBJ1-2 TRBV7-9 CASSLSILGAYGYTF TGTGCCAGCAGCCTGTCGATCCTTGGGGCATATGGCTACACCTTC
NA NA TRBJ2-1 TRBV20-1 CSAREPGGPSKNEQFF TGCAGTGCTAGGGAACCCGGGGGCCCTTCTAAAAATGAGCAGTTCTTC
few NA TRBJ2-1 TRBV11-2 CASSFSSHNEQFF TGTGCCAGCAGCTTTAGCAGCCACAATGAGCAGTTCTTC
many TRBD1 TRBJ2-7 TRBV3-1 CASSNAGGPHEQYF TGTGCCAGCAGCAACGCAGGGGGTCCCCATGAGCAGTACTTC
few TRBD1 TRBJ1-1 TRBV5-1 CASSLGRTGGTEAFF TGCGCCAGCAGCTTGGGTAGGACAGGGGGCACTGAAGCTTTCTTT
many NA TRBJ1-6 TRBV3-1 CASSQQGWRSPLHF TGTGCCAGCAGCCAGCAGGGTTGGCGTTCACCCCTCCACTTT
NA NA TRBJ2-2 TRBV30 CAWRSFGGELFF TGTGCCTGGAGAAGTTTTGGCGGGGAGCTGTTTTTT
many NA TRBJ1-6 TRBV12-3/TRBV12-4 CASRIRGVESPLHF TGTGCCAGTAGAATTCGGGGGGTCGAATCACCCCTCCACTTT
NA NA TRBJ2-5 TRBV9 CASSVNPKETQYF TGTGCCAGCAGCGTTAACCCGAAGGAGACCCAGTACTTC
many NA TRBJ2-5 TRBV7-2 CASSRGRGGETQYF TGTGCCAGCAGCCGTGGTAGGGGGGGAGAGACCCAGTACTTC
many NA TRBJ1-2 TRBV12-3/TRBV12-4 CASSLGENYGYTF TGTGCCAGCAGTTTAGGAGAGAACTATGGCTACACCTTC
many TRBD2 TRBJ2-2 TRBV4-1 CASSQPGGSPGELFF TGCGCCAGCAGCCAACCGGGGGGTAGCCCCGGGGAGCTGTTTTTT
few NA TRBJ1-3 TRBV9 CASTYRPGNTIYF TGTGCCAGCACCTACCGACCTGGAAACACCATATATTTT
many NA TRBJ2-2 TRBV6-1 CASSVERDLFGELFF TGTGCCAGCAGTGTTGAACGGGACCTCTTTGGGGAGCTGTTTTTT
NA NA TRBJ1-6 TRBV15 CATSRDRVAGRDSPLHF TGTGCCACCAGCAGAGATCGAGTGGCAGGGCGGGATTCACCCCTCCACTTT
many NA TRBJ1-5 TRBV20-1 CSARDRDTHQPQHF TGCAGTGCTAGAGATCGGGACACCCATCAGCCCCAGCATTTT
NA NA TRBJ1-2 TRBV28 CASSLPGANINGYTF TGTGCCAGCAGTTTACCGGGGGCGAATATTAATGGCTACACCTTC
many NA TRBJ1-5 TRBV28 CASSFLTGSGQPQHF TGTGCCAGCAGTTTCCTTACAGGGTCGGGACAGCCCCAGCATTTT
few NA TRBJ1-1 TRBV5-4 CASSGTQGRNTEAFF TGTGCCAGCAGCGGTACTCAAGGGAGGAACACTGAAGCTTTCTTT
many NA TRBJ2-3 TRBV5-6 CASSLLADTQYF TGTGCCAGCAGCTTGCTAGCAGATACGCAGTATTTT
many NA TRBJ2-6 TRBV12-5 CASRISGANVLTF TGTGCTAGTCGGATCTCTGGGGCCAACGTCCTGACTTTC
many TRBD1 TRBJ2-5 TRBV6-6 CASSTRTGDETQYF TGTGCCAGCAGTACCCGGACAGGGGATGAGACCCAGTACTTC
many TRBD1 TRBJ1-1 TRBV20-1 CSAPKTGGSGLFTEAFF TGCAGTGCCCCTAAGACAGGGGGATCAGGCCTCTTTACTGAAGCTTTCTTT
many NA TRBJ1-6 TRBV5-1 CASSLDGVKNSPLHF TGCGCCAGCAGCCTGGACGGTGTGAAAAATTCACCCCTCCACTTT
many TRBD1 TRBJ2-3 TRBV3-1 CASSHGQGGTDTQYF TGTGCCAGCAGCCACGGACAGGGGGGCACAGATACGCAGTATTTT
NA TRBD2 TRBJ2-3 TRBV12-3/TRBV12-4 CASRGLAGVLRDTQYF TGTGCCAGCAGAGGACTAGCGGGGGTTCTTCGGGATACGCAGTATTTT
many NA TRBJ1-1 TRBV7-6 CASSLTVQGTEAFF TGTGCCAGCAGCCTAACGGTGCAGGGCACTGAAGCTTTCTTT
many TRBD1 TRBJ2-7 TRBV9 CASSSTGTGSKQYF TGTGCCAGCAGCTCAACCGGGACAGGGAGTAAGCAGTACTTC
few NA TRBJ2-1 TRBV12-3/TRBV12-4 CASEGPTGVNNEQFF TGTGCCAGCGAGGGACCGACGGGGGTCAACAATGAGCAGTTCTTC
many TRBD1 TRBJ2-6 TRBV5-1 CASSPTGGSTGANVLTF TGCGCCAGCAGCCCGACAGGGGGCTCCACTGGGGCCAACGTCCTGACTTTC
many TRBD2 TRBJ2-3 TRBV5-4 CASRPPTSGGAADTQYF TGTGCCAGCAGACCGCCGACTAGCGGGGGGGCCGCAGATACGCAGTATTTT
NA NA TRBJ1-2 TRBV6-5 CASSYLDSLNYGYTF TGTGCCAGCAGTTATTTGGACAGTCTTAACTATGGCTACACCTTC
medium-sized TRBD2 TRBJ2-7 TRBV12-3/TRBV12-4 CASSFGGGAGEQYF TGTGCCAGCAGTTTTGGCGGGGGGGCCGGTGAGCAGTACTTC
NA TRBD2 TRBJ2-1 TRBV4-1 CASRGTSGGGNEQFF TGCGCCAGCAGGGGGACTAGCGGGGGGGGAAATGAGCAGTTCTTC
NA TRBD2 TRBJ2-2 TRBV5-1 CASSLRTSFGGELFF TGCGCCAGCAGCTTAAGGACTAGCTTCGGCGGGGAGCTGTTTTTT
many NA TRBJ2-3 TRBV4-3 CASSQDRGARYF TGCGCCAGCAGCCAAGATAGAGGTGCGCGGTATTTT
few TRBD1 TRBJ2-1 TRBV2 CASSEQGASDEQFF TGTGCCAGCAGTGAACAGGGGGCATCGGATGAGCAGTTCTTC
many TRBD1 TRBJ2-7 TRBV12-3/TRBV12-4 CASRGQGHHEQYF TGTGCCAGCAGAGGACAGGGGCACCACGAGCAGTACTTC
many TRBD2 TRBJ2-7 TRBV5-6 CASSGGGAYEQYF TGTGCCAGCAGCGGCGGGGGGGCTTACGAGCAGTACTTC
NA NA TRBJ1-6 TRBV10-3 CAISESQQSPLHF TGTGCCATCAGTGAGTCGCAACAGTCACCCCTCCACTTT
NA NA TRBJ2-1 TRBV20-1 CSARQDPSSYNEQFF TGCAGTGCCCGACAGGATCCCTCCTCCTACAATGAGCAGTTCTTC
few NA TRBJ1-2 TRBV7-2 CASGSGPGNYGYTF TGTGCCAGCGGCTCAGGCCCCGGTAATTATGGCTACACCTTC
few NA TRBJ2-3 TRBV7-3 CASSPQAGNADTQYF TGTGCCAGCAGCCCCCAAGCGGGTAATGCAGATACGCAGTATTTT
many TRBD1 TRBJ2-1 TRBV10-3 CAISETGTGPDEQFF TGTGCCATCAGTGAGACCGGGACAGGTCCTGATGAGCAGTTCTTC
NA NA TRBJ2-2 TRBV4-1 CASSWFFDTGELFF TGCGCCAGCAGCTGGTTCTTCGACACCGGGGAGCTGTTTTTT
few TRBD2 TRBJ2-3 TRBV5-1 CASSLAGTSGGAGTDTQYF TGCGCCAGCAGCTTGGCCGGGACTAGCGGGGGGGCCGGGACAGATACGCAGTATTTT
NA NA TRBJ2-1 TRBV7-8 CASSLGGFYNEQFF TGTGCCAGCAGCTTAGGGGGATTCTACAATGAGCAGTTCTTC
few TRBD1 TRBJ2-7 TRBV7-9 CASSLASQGALSEQYF TGTGCCAGCAGCTTAGCGTCACAGGGGGCCCTTAGCGAGCAGTACTTC
many NA TRBJ2-2 TRBV6-6 CASRAIGVYTGELFF TGTGCCAGCAGGGCTATCGGGGTCTACACCGGGGAGCTGTTTTTT
many NA TRBJ2-3 TRBV5-5 CASSLGVTSTDTQYF TGTGCCAGCAGCTTGGGGGTAACTAGCACAGATACGCAGTATTTT
few TRBD1 TRBJ1-6 TRBV25-1 CARRGSAEYRGLGNSPLHF TGTGCCAGAAGAGGCTCGGCCGAATACAGGGGGCTGGGTAATTCACCCCTCCACTTT
many NA TRBJ1-4 TRBV6-5 CASTSQGQSGEKLFF TGTGCCAGCACATCCCAGGGGCAAAGCGGTGAAAAACTGTTTTTT